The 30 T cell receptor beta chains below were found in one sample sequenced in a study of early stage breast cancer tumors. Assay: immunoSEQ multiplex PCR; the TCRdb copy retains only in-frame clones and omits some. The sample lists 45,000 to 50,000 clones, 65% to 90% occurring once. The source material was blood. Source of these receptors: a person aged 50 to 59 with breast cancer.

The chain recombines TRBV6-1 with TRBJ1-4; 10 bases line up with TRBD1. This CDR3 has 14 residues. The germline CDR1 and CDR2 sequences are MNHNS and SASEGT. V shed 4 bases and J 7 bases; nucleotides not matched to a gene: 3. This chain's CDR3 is CASSAGQGSEKLFF. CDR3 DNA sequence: TGTGCCAGCAGTGCGGGACAGGGGAGTGAAAAACTGTTTTTT.

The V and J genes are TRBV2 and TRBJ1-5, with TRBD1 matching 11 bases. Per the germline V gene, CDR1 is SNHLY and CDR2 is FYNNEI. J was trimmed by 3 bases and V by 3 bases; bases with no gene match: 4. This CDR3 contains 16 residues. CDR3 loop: CASSEDRGLFNQPQHF. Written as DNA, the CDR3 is TGTGCCAGCAGTGAGGACAGGGGGCTTTTCAATCAGCCCCAGCATTTT.

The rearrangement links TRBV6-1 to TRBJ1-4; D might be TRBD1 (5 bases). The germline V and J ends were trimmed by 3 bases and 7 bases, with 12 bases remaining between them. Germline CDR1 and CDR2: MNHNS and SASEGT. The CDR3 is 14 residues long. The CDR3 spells CASSDLRGGEKLFF. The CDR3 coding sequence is TGTGCCAGCAGTGATTTGAGGGGCGGTGAAAAACTGTTTTTT.

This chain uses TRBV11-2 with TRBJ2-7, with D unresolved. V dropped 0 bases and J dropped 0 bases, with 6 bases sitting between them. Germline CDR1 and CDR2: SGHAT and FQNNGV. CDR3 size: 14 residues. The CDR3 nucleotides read TGTGCCAGCAGCTTAGAACTCCACTCCTACGAGCAGTACTTC. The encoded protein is CASSLELHSYEQYF.

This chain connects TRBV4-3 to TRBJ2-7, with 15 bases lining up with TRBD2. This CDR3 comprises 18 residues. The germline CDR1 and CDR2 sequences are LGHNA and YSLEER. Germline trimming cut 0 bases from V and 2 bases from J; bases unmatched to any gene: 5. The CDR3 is CASSQEHRTSGRAYEQYF. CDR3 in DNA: TGCGCCAGCAGCCAAGAGCACAGGACTAGCGGGAGGGCCTACGAGCAGTACTTC.

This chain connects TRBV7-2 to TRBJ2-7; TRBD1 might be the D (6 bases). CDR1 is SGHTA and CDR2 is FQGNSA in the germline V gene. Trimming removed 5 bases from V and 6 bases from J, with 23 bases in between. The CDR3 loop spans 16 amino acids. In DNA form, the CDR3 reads TGTGCCAGCAGCGACCGATCACAGGGCTTCTCTGCCGAGCAGTACTTC. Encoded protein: CASSDRSQGFSAEQYF.

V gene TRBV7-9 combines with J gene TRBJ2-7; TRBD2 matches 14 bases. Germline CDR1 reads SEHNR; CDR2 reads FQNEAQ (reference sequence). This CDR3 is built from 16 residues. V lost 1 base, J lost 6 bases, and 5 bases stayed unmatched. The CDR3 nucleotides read TGTGCCAGCAGCTTAGGGGGGACTAGCGGGAGTTCCGAGCAGTACTTC. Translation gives CASSLGGTSGSSEQYF.

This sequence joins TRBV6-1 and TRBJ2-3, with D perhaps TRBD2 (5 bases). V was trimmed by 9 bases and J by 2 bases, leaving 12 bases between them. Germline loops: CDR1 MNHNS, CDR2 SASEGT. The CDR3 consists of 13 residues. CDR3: CASQNGVTDTQYF. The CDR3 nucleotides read TGTGCCAGTCAGAACGGGGTCACAGATACGCAGTATTTT.

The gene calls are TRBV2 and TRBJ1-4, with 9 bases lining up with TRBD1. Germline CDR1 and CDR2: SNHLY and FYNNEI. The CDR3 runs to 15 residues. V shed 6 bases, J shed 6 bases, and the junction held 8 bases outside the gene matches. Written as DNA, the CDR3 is TGTGCCAGCAGCCCGACCGGGACAGGGTATGAAAAACTGTTTTTT. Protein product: CASSPTGTGYEKLFF.

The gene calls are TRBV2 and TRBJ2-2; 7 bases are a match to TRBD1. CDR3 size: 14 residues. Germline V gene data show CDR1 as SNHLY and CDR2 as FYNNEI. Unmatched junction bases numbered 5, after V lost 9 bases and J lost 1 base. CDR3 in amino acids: CARGGRGNTGELFF. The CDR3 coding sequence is TGTGCCAGAGGGGGCCGCGGGAACACCGGGGAGCTGTTTTTT.

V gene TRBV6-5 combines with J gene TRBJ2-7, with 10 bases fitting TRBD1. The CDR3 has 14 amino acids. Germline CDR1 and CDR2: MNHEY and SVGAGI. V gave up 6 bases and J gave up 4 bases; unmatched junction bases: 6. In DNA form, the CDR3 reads TGTGCCAGCAGCTGGGGACAGGGGTCGTACGAGCAGTACTTC. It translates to CASSWGQGSYEQYF.

The CDR3: CASSPDRDTEAFF. The DNA for the CDR3 is TGTGCCAGCAGCCCGGACAGGGACACTGAAGCTTTCTTT. J is TRBJ1-1 and V is TRBV11-2; TRBD1 matches 8 bases. The CDR3 sequence is 13 residues long. Germline V gene sequence: CDR1 SGHAT, CDR2 FQNNGV. Germline trimming cut 5 bases from V and 3 bases from J; bases unmatched to any gene: 2.

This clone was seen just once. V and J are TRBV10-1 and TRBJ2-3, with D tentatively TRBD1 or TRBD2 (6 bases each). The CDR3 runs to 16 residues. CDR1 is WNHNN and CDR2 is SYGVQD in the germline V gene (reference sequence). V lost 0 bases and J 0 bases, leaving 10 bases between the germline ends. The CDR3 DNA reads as TGCGCCAGCAGTGAGTCGAAGGGGGGTAGCACAGATACGCAGTATTTT. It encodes CASSESKGGSTDTQYF.

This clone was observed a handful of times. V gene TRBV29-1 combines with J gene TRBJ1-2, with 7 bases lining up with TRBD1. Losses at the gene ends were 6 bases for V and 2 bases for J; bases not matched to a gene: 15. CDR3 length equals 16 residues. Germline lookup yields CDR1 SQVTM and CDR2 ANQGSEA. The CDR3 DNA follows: TGCAGCGTGCTCGGACAGGCCGACCGAAGGAACTATGGCTACACCTTC. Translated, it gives CSVLGQADRRNYGYTF.

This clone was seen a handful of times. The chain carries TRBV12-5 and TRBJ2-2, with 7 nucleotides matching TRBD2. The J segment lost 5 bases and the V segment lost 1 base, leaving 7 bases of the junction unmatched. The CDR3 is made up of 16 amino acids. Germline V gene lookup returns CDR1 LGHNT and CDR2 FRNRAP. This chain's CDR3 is CASGLGLAGSTGELFF. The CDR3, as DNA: TGTGCTAGTGGTTTGGGACTAGCAGGATCAACCGGGGAGCTGTTTTTT.

The CDR3 bases are TGCGCCAGCAGCCAAGAACAGGGGGCTCAGCCCCAGCATTTT. It specifies CASSQEQGAQPQHF. The V call is TRBV4-3, the J call TRBJ1-5; 9 nucleotides line up with TRBD1. The J segment lost 6 bases and the V segment lost 0 bases, leaving 0 bases of the junction unmatched. CDR3 length: 14 residues. CDR1 and CDR2 (germline): LGHNA, YSLEER.

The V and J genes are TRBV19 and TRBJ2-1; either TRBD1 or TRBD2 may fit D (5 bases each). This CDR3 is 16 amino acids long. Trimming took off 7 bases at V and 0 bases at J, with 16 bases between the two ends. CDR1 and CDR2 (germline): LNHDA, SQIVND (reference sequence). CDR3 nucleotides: TGTGCCAGTACCTCCTGGTGGGGGAGCTCCTACAATGAGCAGTTCTTC. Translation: CASTSWWGSSYNEQFF.

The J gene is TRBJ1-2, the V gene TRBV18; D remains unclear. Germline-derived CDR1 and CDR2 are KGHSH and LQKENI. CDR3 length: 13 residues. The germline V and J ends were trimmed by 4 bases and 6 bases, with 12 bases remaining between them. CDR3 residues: CASSRDGMDGYTF. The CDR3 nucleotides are TGTGCCAGCTCACGAGATGGGATGGATGGCTACACCTTC.

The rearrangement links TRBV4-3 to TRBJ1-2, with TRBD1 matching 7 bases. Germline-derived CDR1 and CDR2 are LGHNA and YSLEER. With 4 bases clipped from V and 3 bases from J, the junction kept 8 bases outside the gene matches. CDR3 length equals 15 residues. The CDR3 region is CASSPEGQSYYGYTF. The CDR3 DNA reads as TGCGCCAGCAGCCCAGAGGGACAGTCCTACTATGGCTACACCTTC.

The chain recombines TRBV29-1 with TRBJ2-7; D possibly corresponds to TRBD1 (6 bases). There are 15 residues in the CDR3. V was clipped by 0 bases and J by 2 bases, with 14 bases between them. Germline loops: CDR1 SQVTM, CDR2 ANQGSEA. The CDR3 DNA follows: TGCAGCGTTGAAGACGGACAGAAGGGGACCTACGAGCAGTACTTC. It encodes CSVEDGQKGTYEQYF.

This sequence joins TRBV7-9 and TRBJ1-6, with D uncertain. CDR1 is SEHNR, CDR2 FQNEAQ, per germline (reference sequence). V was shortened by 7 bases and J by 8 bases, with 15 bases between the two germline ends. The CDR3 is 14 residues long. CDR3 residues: CASTEREFDSPLHF. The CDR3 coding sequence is TGTGCCAGCACCGAAAGGGAATTCGATTCACCCCTCCACTTT. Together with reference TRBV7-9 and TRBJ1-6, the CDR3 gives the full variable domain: DTGVSQNPRHKITKRGQNVTFRCDPISEHNRLYWYRQTLGQGPEFLTYFQNEAQLEKSRLLSDRFSAERPKGSFSTLEIQRTEQGDSAMYLCASTEREFDSPLHFGNGTRLTVT.

The chain's CDR3 is CASRRQGVFEKLFF. The CDR3 region has the DNA TGTGCCAGCAGACGACAGGGGGTCTTTGAAAAACTGTTTTTT. The rearrangement uses TRBV11-2 and TRBJ1-4; 9 nucleotides line up with TRBD1. V dropped 6 bases and J dropped 7; count of bases not matched to a gene: 6. The CDR3 extends over 14 amino acids. The germline V gene has CDR1 SGHAT and CDR2 FQNNGV. Using reference TRBV11-2 and TRBJ1-4 for the parts outside the CDR3, the full variable domain is EAGVAQSPRYKIIEKRQSVAFWCNPISGHATLYWYQQILGQGPKLLIQFQNNGVVDDSQLPKDRFSAERLKGVDSTLKIQPAKLEDSAVYLCASRRQGVFEKLFFGSGTQLSVL.

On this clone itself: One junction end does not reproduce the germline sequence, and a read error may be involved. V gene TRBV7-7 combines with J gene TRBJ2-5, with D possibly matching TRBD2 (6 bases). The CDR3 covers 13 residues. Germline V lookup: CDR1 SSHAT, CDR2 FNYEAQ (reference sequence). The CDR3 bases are TGTGCTAGCAGCTTGTCTGGGAGGGAGACCCAGTACTTC. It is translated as CASSLSGRETQYF.

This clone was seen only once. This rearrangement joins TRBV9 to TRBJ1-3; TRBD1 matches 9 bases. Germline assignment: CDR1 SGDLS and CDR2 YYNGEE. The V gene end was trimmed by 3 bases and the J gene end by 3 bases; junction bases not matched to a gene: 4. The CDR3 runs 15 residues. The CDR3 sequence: CASSEQGARGNTIYF. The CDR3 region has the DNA TGTGCCAGCAGCGAACAGGGGGCTCGTGGAAACACCATATATTTT.

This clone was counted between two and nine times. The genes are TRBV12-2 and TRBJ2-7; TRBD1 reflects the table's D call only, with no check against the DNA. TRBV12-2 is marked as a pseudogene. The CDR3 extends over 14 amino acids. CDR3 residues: CASRPGKGSYEQYF. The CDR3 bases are TGTGCAAGTCGCCCTGGGAAGGGGTCCTACGAGCAGTACTTC.

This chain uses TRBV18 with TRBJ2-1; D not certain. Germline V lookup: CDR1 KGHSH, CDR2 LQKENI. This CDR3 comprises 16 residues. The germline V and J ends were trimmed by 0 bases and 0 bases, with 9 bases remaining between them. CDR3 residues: CASSPPIRSSYNEQFF. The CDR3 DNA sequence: TGTGCCAGCTCACCACCGATCAGGAGCTCCTACAATGAGCAGTTCTTC.

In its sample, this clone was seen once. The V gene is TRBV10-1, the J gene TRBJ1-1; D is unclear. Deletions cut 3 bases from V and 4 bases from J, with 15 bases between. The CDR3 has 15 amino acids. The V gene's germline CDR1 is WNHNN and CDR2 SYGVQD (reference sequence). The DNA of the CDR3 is TGCGCCAGCAGTGAAGGCAGTGTAGGGAGCACTGAAGCTTTCTTT. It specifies CASSEGSVGSTEAFF.

The CDR3 sequence: CASSLGFETQYF. DNA for the CDR3: TGTGCCAGCAGCCTGGGTTTCGAGACCCAGTACTTC. The J gene is TRBJ2-5, the V gene TRBV2; D is unclear. CDR1 SNHLY and CDR2 FYNNEI come from the germline V gene. Trimming took 6 bases from V and 5 from J, leaving 10 bases between them. The CDR3 extends over 12 amino acids.

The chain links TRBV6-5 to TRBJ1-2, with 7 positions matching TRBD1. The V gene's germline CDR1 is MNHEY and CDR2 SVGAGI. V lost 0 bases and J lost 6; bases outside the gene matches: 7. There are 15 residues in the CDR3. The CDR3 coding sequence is TGTGCCAGCAGTTACTCGGGGCCAGGGGGAAATGGCTACACCTTC. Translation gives CASSYSGPGGNGYTF.

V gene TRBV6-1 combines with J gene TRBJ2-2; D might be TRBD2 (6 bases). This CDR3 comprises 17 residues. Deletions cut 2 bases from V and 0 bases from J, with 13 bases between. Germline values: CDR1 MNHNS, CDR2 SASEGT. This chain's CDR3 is CASSEQYGGANTGELFF. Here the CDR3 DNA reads TGTGCCAGCAGTGAACAGTACGGGGGAGCGAACACCGGGGAGCTGTTTTTT.